Listed below are T cell receptor beta chains from one sample, sequenced in a study of cytomegalovirus exposure and HLA in healthy donors. Profiling relied on immunoSEQ multiplex PCR, and the TCRdb table lists in-frame clones only, not all of them. The sample totals tens of thousands of clones. Sequencing input: PBMCs. Receptors were obtained from a woman in her late teens or twenties in good health and CMV-seronegative. Each CDR3 is given with its conserved first and last residue. The order of the fields is V gene, J gene, D gene, CDR3 DNA, CDR3 protein. D genes are given only for firm matches.

TRBV9	TRBJ1-4	NA	TGTGCCAGCAGCCTCAGGGGCGCAAGGAGTGAAAAACTGTTTTTT	CASSLRGARSEKLFF
TRBV5-1	TRBJ1-2	TRBD1	TGCGCCAGCAGCTTCCGGACAGGAGCTAACTATGGCTACACCTTC	CASSFRTGANYGYTF
TRBV5-1	TRBJ2-3	TRBD1	TGCGCCAGCAGCTCAGGGGATGGGGGACAGGGAACAGATACGCAGTATTTT	CASSSGDGGQGTDTQYF
TRBV18	TRBJ2-7	NA	TGTGCCAGCTCACACTCGACCGGGGAGCTCAACGAGCAGTACTTC	CASSHSTGELNEQYF
TRBV5-6	TRBJ1-4	NA	TGTGCCAGCACCCGTGGCAGGGGCGCTGAAAAACTGTTTTTT	CASTRGRGAEKLFF
TRBV4-2	TRBJ1-5	TRBD1	TGTGCCAGCAGCCAAGATCCCGACAGGGGGGGACAGCCCCAGCATTTT	CASSQDPDRGGQPQHF
TRBV30	TRBJ1-5	TRBD1	TGTGCCTGGAGTGGGGGTCTAAGGACAGGGTATTCCAATCAGCCCCAGCATTTT	CAWSGGLRTGYSNQPQHF
TRBV6-5	TRBJ1-2	NA	TGTGCCAGCAGTTACTCGACCAGGAACTATGGCTACACCTTC	CASSYSTRNYGYTF
TRBV5-1	TRBJ2-7	NA	TGCGCCAGCAGCTTCTCAGGGGTCTACGAGCAGTACTTC	CASSFSGVYEQYF
TRBV10-3	TRBJ2-2	TRBD1	TGTGCCATCGCGAGGGACAGGGGGGACACCGGGGAGCTGTTTTTT	CAIARDRGDTGELFF
TRBV12-5	TRBJ1-1	NA	TGTGCTAGTGGTTTGTACGGGGGGTTGAACACTGAAGCTTTCTTT	CASGLYGGLNTEAFF
TRBV5-1	TRBJ2-1	NA	TGCGCCAGCAGCTTGGACGCTCATTCCGAGAATGAGCAGTTCTTC	CASSLDAHSENEQFF
TRBV21-1	TRBJ1-2	NA	TGTGCCAGCAGCGGAAGACAGGGGGAGAGCTATGGCTACACCTTC	CASSGRQGESYGYTF
TRBV7-3	TRBJ2-3	NA	TGTGCCAGCAGCTCTATCCCGGGGGGCGCCCCAGATACGCAGTATTTT	CASSSIPGGAPDTQYF
TRBV28	TRBJ2-1	NA	TGTGCCAGCAGCTTTAGCCGAAGCCGTTCCTACAATGAGCAGTTCTTC	CASSFSRSRSYNEQFF
TRBV6-5	TRBJ1-4	TRBD1	TGTGCCAGCCAGGGGGCGCTGGTTGAAAAACTGTTTTTT	CASQGALVEKLFF
TRBV18	TRBJ1-1	NA	TGTGCCAGCTCACCACCAGTCTCTAAAAGGGGAACTGAAGCTTTCTTT	CASSPPVSKRGTEAFF
TRBV30	TRBJ2-1	TRBD1	TGTGCCGGGAGTGCCCTCGGGACAGGGTACAATGAGCAGTTCTTC	CAGSALGTGYNEQFF
TRBV15	TRBJ1-5	NA	TGTGCCACCAGCAGAGAGGGTTACTGGGGAGGCCAGCCCCAGCATTTT	CATSREGYWGGQPQHF
TRBV29-1	TRBJ1-1	NA	TGCAGCGCCGGGGACAAGGAAGCTTTCTTT	CSAGDKEAFF
TRBV12-5	TRBJ2-7	TRBD1	TGTGCTAGTGGTTTGGTACTAGGCAGGGGGCCAGACGAGCAGTACTTC	CASGLVLGRGPDEQYF
TRBV6-5	TRBJ2-3	TRBD1	TGTGCCAGCAGTTACTCCCAACAGGGGGCAACAGATACGCAGTATTTT	CASSYSQQGATDTQYF
TRBV5-1	TRBJ2-7	NA	TGCGCCAGCAGCCAGGGTACCCTGGTCTACGAGCAGTACTTC	CASSQGTLVYEQYF
TRBV11-2	TRBJ2-3	TRBD1	TGTGCCAGCAGCTTTCGGACAGGCGCAGACACAGATACGCAGTATTTT	CASSFRTGADTDTQYF
TRBV30	TRBJ2-4	NA	TGTGCCTGGAGTTTGGTTCTCCAGAACATTCAGTACTTC	CAWSLVLQNIQYF
TRBV9	TRBJ2-1	TRBD1	TGTGCCAGCAGTTTACAGGGGGCAAGAAATGAGCAGTTCTTC	CASSLQGARNEQFF
TRBV6-1	TRBJ2-1	NA	TGTGCCAGCAGTACCACAGACCCCAACAGAGTGTTCTTC	CASSTTDPNRVFF
TRBV2	TRBJ2-1	TRBD2	TGTGCCAGCAGGTATGCTAGCGGGAGCGGCAATGAGCAGTTCTTC	CASRYASGSGNEQFF
TRBV7-2	TRBJ2-3	NA	TGTGCCAGCAGCCCCTTCAGTAAGGAGGATACGCAGTATTTT	CASSPFSKEDTQYF
TRBV5-1	TRBJ1-3	TRBD1	TGCGCCAGCAGCCGGACAGGGACCTCTGGAAACACCATATATTTT	CASSRTGTSGNTIYF
TRBV28	TRBJ1-2	TRBD1	TGTGCCAGCAGTGGGATCGGACAGGCATTCTATGGCTACACCTTC	CASSGIGQAFYGYTF
TRBV5-1	TRBJ2-2	TRBD2	TGCGCCAGCAGCTTGGTGGCTAGCGGGAGTGTCACCGGGGAGCTGTTTTTT	CASSLVASGSVTGELFF
TRBV19	TRBJ1-2	TRBD1	TGTGCCAGTAGTTCTGTGCGGACAGGGGTTCAATATGGCTACACCTTC	CASSSVRTGVQYGYTF
TRBV11-3	TRBJ2-7	NA	TGTGCCAGCAGCTTACGCCGGACGGGGTTTGGCGAGCAGTACTTC	CASSLRRTGFGEQYF
TRBV5-4	TRBJ2-4	NA	TGTGCCAGCAGCCCGGCGTTGGGCGCAAAAAACATTCAGTACTTC	CASSPALGAKNIQYF
TRBV28	TRBJ1-1	NA	TGTGCCAGCAGTTTAAGGCAGGGTTACACTGAAGCTTTCTTT	CASSLRQGYTEAFF
TRBV5-4	TRBJ1-2	NA	TGTGCCAGCAGCCCTTTTAGACAGGACAAAGGCTACACCTTC	CASSPFRQDKGYTF
TRBV10-1	TRBJ2-3	NA	TGCGCCAGCAGTGAGATTCAGGGCACAGATACGCAGTATTTT	CASSEIQGTDTQYF